This passage covers 17 T cell receptor beta chains from one sample sequenced in a study of T cell repertoires in cytomegalovirus infection. Each CDR3 protein gets one entry after TCRdb re-called the reads with MiXCR. Of 310,000 or so distinct CDR3 sequences in the sample, about 9.2% were seen once. The specimen was PBMCs. These receptors came from a human donor in good health (CMV status not recorded). Some clones in this sample may be carry-over from other donors' samples.

The chain couples TRBV7-9 to TRBJ2-7; 9 positions agree with TRBD2. Per germline, CDR1 SEHNR and CDR2 FQNEAQ (reference sequence). V trimming: 5 bases; J trimming: 5 bases; junction bases outside the gene matches: 1. This CDR3 region has 12 residues. The CDR3 DNA reads TGTGCCAGCAGCGCGGGGGGGCACGAGCAGTACTTC. Translation: CASSAGGHEQYF.

This clonotype was seen repeatedly, ten times or more. The chain carries TRBV20-1 and TRBJ1-1; 8 bases agree with TRBD1. Germline V CDR1 and CDR2: DFQATT, SNEGSKA (reference sequence). The length of the CDR3 is 13 residues. V trimming: 5 bases; J trimming: 3 bases; junction bases outside the gene matches: 5. CDR3 DNA sequence: TGCAGTGCTTACGGACAGGGCCACACTGAAGCTTTCTTT. Its translation is CSAYGQGHTEAFF.

The chain is built from TRBV24-1 and TRBJ2-2; D gene unclear. The germline V and J ends were trimmed by 4 bases and 6 bases, with 14 bases remaining between them. Germline lookup yields CDR1 KGHDR and CDR2 SFDVKD. CDR3 length equals 15 residues. The CDR3 region is CATSEVRAYPGELFF. CDR3 bases: TGTGCCACCAGTGAAGTTAGGGCTTACCCCGGGGAGCTGTTTTTT.

Many counts were recorded for this clonotype. The J gene is TRBJ2-3, the V gene TRBV5-5; D is unclear. V dropped 4 bases and J dropped 9 bases, with 12 bases sitting between them. Per germline, CDR1 SGHKS and CDR2 YYEKEE (reference sequence). The CDR3 extends over 12 amino acids. The CDR3 DNA follows: TGTGCCAGCAGCCTGCCCGGTGACACGCAGTATTTT. This encodes CASSLPGDTQYF.

This clonotype was counted a few times. The chain recombines TRBV18 with TRBJ1-5, with unresolved D. CDR3 length: 15 residues. CDR1 is KGHSH and CDR2 is LQKENI in the germline V gene. The ends were cut back, 3 bases at V and 8 bases at J, with 17 bases in the middle. CDR3 residues: CASSPEGPGGKPQHF. The CDR3 nucleotides read TGTGCCAGCTCACCCGAAGGCCCAGGCGGCAAGCCCCAGCATTTT.

The V call is TRBV20-1, the J call TRBJ1-6, with no clear D. Germline assignment: CDR1 DFQATT and CDR2 SNEGSKA (reference sequence). The CDR3 loop spans 14 amino acids. V shed 3 bases and J shed 9 bases, with 15 bases lying between them. The DNA of the CDR3 is TGCAGTGCTAGTCCTGACCTCAGACGTTCACCCCTCCACTTT. Translation: CSASPDLRRSPLHF.

The V call is TRBV6-6, the J call TRBJ2-7, with 11 bases aligning to TRBD2. CDR3 length: 15 residues. Trimming took 6 bases from V and 2 from J; bases not matched to a gene: 6. CDR1 MNHNY and CDR2 SVGAGI come from the germline V gene (reference sequence). The CDR3 sequence is CASSFSGGATYEQYF. In nucleotides, the CDR3 is TGTGCCAGCAGCTTTAGCGGGGGGGCGACCTACGAGCAGTACTTC.

This clonotype has a count of ten or more. The chain links TRBV7-9 to TRBJ2-5, with 10 bases aligning to TRBD2. The ends lost 2 bases at V and 0 bases at J; junction bases unmatched: 9. The germline V gene encodes CDR1 SEHNR and CDR2 FQNEAQ (reference sequence). The CDR3 sequence is 18 residues long. The CDR3: CASSLPGLAGDNQETQYF. In DNA form, the CDR3 reads TGTGCCAGCAGCTTACCCGGCCTAGCGGGGGACAACCAAGAGACCCAGTACTTC.

This clonotype was recorded at least ten times. The chain has TRBV5-1 and TRBJ2-7, with D possibly TRBD1 on 6 matching bases. Germline CDR1 is SGHRS and CDR2 is YFSETQ. The ends were cut back, 0 bases at V and 3 bases at J, with 13 bases in the middle. This CDR3 region has 15 residues. The CDR3 reads CASSLESGAYYEQYF. DNA for the CDR3: TGCGCCAGCAGCTTGGAGTCAGGGGCCTACTACGAGCAGTACTTC.

This clonotype was seen ten or more times. The chain recombines TRBV28 with TRBJ1-3; possible D gene TRBD1, 5 bases. The length of the CDR3 is 14 residues. Germline V gene lookup returns CDR1 MDHEN and CDR2 SYDVKM. V lost 3 bases and J 4 bases, leaving 10 bases between the germline ends. The CDR3 here is CASSLRRGGNTIYF. CDR3 DNA sequence: TGTGCCAGCAGTTTGCGGAGGGGCGGAAACACCATATATTTT.

The V call is TRBV5-5, the J call TRBJ2-2; 9 nucleotides align to TRBD1. V dropped 5 bases and J dropped 6; count of bases not matched to a gene: 5. Germline V lookup: CDR1 SGHKS, CDR2 YYEKEE (reference sequence). The CDR3 is 14 residues long. Here the CDR3 DNA reads TGTGCCAGCAGAATGGACAGGGGCGCCGGGGAGCTGTTTTTT. Its translation is CASRMDRGAGELFF.

The V call is TRBV4-3, the J call TRBJ2-2; D call uncertain. The CDR3 covers 15 residues. V was trimmed by 0 bases and J by 4 bases, leaving 9 bases between them. CDR1 is LGHNA, CDR2 YSLEER, per germline. Written as DNA, the CDR3 is TGCGCCAGCAGCCAAGAGGTTACACGCACCGGGGAGCTGTTTTTT. Amino acids: CASSQEVTRTGELFF.

In its sample, this clonotype was seen a few times. J is TRBJ2-1 and V is TRBV24-1; 10 bases agree with TRBD2. This CDR3 comprises 15 residues. CDR1 KGHDR and CDR2 SFDVKD come from the germline V gene. V lost 3 bases to trimming and J lost 3 bases; unmatched junction nucleotides: 1. CDR3 sequence reads: CATSDPSGGYNEQFF. In DNA, the CDR3 is TGTGCCACCAGTGATCCTAGCGGGGGCTACAATGAGCAGTTCTTC.

This clonotype has a count of ten or more. The rearrangement uses TRBV20-1 and TRBJ2-3, with D uncertain. The V gene lost 5 bases and the J gene lost 1 base, with 10 bases spanning the gap. This CDR3 is built from 13 residues. The germline gives CDR1 DFQATT, CDR2 SNEGSKA (reference sequence). The CDR3 DNA reads TGCAGTGCTCCTGGACCCGGCACAGATACGCAGTATTTT. It specifies CSAPGPGTDTQYF.

This clonotype was seen many times. The V gene is TRBV11-2, the J gene TRBJ2-3, with TRBD2 matching over 8 bases. The V and J ends lost 5 bases and 0 bases, in that order; junction bases with no gene match: 7. This CDR3 is 16 amino acids long. Germline CDR1 is SGHAT and CDR2 is FQNNGV. The CDR3 nucleotides read TGTGCCAGCAGCCCCGGGGGGGGTACTAGCACAGATACGCAGTATTTT. It codes for CASSPGGGTSTDTQYF.

In nucleotides, the CDR3 is TGTGCCAGCAGTTTAATAGGGGGCAAAAAGGGCTACACCTTC. The encoded protein is CASSLIGGKKGYTF. The V gene is TRBV28, the J gene TRBJ1-2; 7 nucleotides line up with TRBD1. Germline CDR1 is MDHEN and CDR2 is SYDVKM. The V segment lost 2 bases and the J segment 8 bases; nucleotides outside the gene matches: 8. The CDR3 spans 14 residues.

This clonotype was seen many times. V gene TRBV28 combines with J gene TRBJ1-4; no clear D. Germline loops: CDR1 MDHEN, CDR2 SYDVKM. V lost 5 bases and J lost 2, with 9 bases in between. The CDR3 runs 14 residues. CDR3 nucleotides: TGTGCCAGCAGTGGAGTTGAGACTAATGAAAAACTGTTTTTT. Translated, it gives CASSGVETNEKLFF. Combining the CDR3 with reference TRBV28 and TRBJ1-4 gives the whole variable domain DVKVTQSSRYLVKRTGEKVFLECVQDMDHENMFWYRQDPGLGLRLIYFSYDVKMKEKGDIPEGYSVSREKKERFSLILESASTNQTSMYLCASSGVETNEKLFFGSGTQLSVL.